Listed below are T cell receptor beta chains from one sample, sequenced in a study of long-term antiretroviral therapy in people with HIV. Using immunoSEQ multiplex PCR, the repertoire was profiled, and TCRdb retains in-frame clones only, with some absent. This sample yields 16,000 or so clones, of which approximately 85% are seen a single time; over 4.5% belongs to the top ten. This material consisted of unsorted PBMCs, taken 0.5 years after starting antiretroviral therapy. The source of these receptors is a woman aged 35 to 49 with HIV. Each CDR3 is given with its conserved first and last residue. Each record gives: clone size, J gene, V gene, D gene, CDR3 DNA, CDR3 protein. D genes are given only for firm matches. A clone size is listed for some rows: how often the clone was seen (once, few, many), or a class if it is expanded.

once TRBJ2-3 TRBV10-2 . TGCGCCTCCAGTACGGGAGTTACAGATACGCAGTATTTT CASSTGVTDTQYF
. TRBJ2-5 TRBV29-1 . TGCAGCGTTGACGTACAGGGGGGGAGAGAGACCCAGTACTTC CSVDVQGGRETQYF
. TRBJ1-5 TRBV27 . TGTGCCAGCAGTTTGGGATTGGGTAATCAGCCCCAGCATTTT CASSLGLGNQPQHF
few TRBJ2-3 TRBV9 . TGTGCCAGTAAGCCCTCCGGGAGCACAGATACGCAGTATTTT CASKPSGSTDTQYF
. TRBJ2-5 TRBV6-5 . TGTGCCAGCAGTCCCGGGGAAAGGTCGAAGACCCAGTACTTC CASSPGERSKTQYF
. TRBJ1-1 TRBV5-1 . TGCGCCAGCAGCTCAGAGACAGCTAGATCGAACACTGAAGCTTTCTTT CASSSETARSNTEAFF
. TRBJ2-7 TRBV19 TRBD2 TGTGCCAGTTCTTCCGGGGGGTTAGTCTACGAGCAGTACTTC CASSSGGLVYEQYF
. TRBJ1-4 TRBV27 . TGTGCCAGCAGTAAGGAGTGGAGGGGCGGGGAAAAACTGTTTTTT CASSKEWRGGEKLFF
. TRBJ1-3 TRBV7-2 TRBD1 TGTGCCAGCAGCTCAACAAGACAGGGTGGTCTTGGAAACACCATATATTTT CASSSTRQGGLGNTIYF
. TRBJ2-3 TRBV7-6 . TGTGCCAGCAGCTTAGGCCGCCCCCGCACAGATACGCAGTATTTT CASSLGRPRTDTQYF
. TRBJ2-7 TRBV5-1 . TGCGCCAGCAGGCGAAGTACAGGTCACTCCTACGAGCAGTACTTC CASRRSTGHSYEQYF
. TRBJ2-2 TRBV5-1 . TGCGCCAGCAGCTATTGGGATGTTACGAACACCGGGGAGCTGTTTTTT CASSYWDVTNTGELFF
. TRBJ1-2 TRBV4-3 TRBD1 TGCGCCAGCAGCCGAGATACAGGGGGCGATTATGGCTACACCTTC CASSRDTGGDYGYTF
once TRBJ2-7 TRBV28 . TGTGCCAGCAGTGTGGGGAGTCGGGAGCAGTACTTC CASSVGSREQYF
. TRBJ1-1 TRBV28 TRBD1 TGTGCCAGCAGTAGGACAGGGATGAACACTGAAGCTTTCTTT CASSRTGMNTEAFF
. TRBJ1-4 TRBV19 TRBD1 TGTGCCAGTAGTAGTATGGACAGGGATATCGAAAAACTGTTTTTT CASSSMDRDIEKLFF
. TRBJ2-1 TRBV14 . TGTGCCAGCAGCCAAGTTCATGAGCAGTTCTTC CASSQVHEQFF
medium-sized TRBJ1-5 TRBV5-1 . TGCGCCAGCACCCAGAACGACAAAGCAGATCAGCCCCAGCATTTT CASTQNDKADQPQHF
. TRBJ2-2 TRBV19 TRBD1 TGTGCCAGTAGTATAGGGACAGGCACCGGGGAGCTGTTTTTT CASSIGTGTGELFF
. TRBJ2-7 TRBV6-1 TRBD1 TGTGCCAGCAGGGGGACAGGAACATCCTACGAGCAGTACTTC CASRGTGTSYEQYF
once TRBJ2-3 TRBV18 . TGTGCCAGCTCACAGACGGGAGCCACAGATACGCAGTATTTT CASSQTGATDTQYF
. TRBJ2-5 TRBV7-9 . TGTGCCAGCAGCTTCTACGGGGAAGAGACCCAGTACTTC CASSFYGEETQYF
. TRBJ2-1 TRBV27 TRBD2 TGTGCCAGCAGTCCGGGACTAGCGGGGGGGAATGAGCAGTTCTTC CASSPGLAGGNEQFF
. TRBJ1-1 TRBV6-5 TRBD1 TGTGCCAGCAGGGGACAGGGGGCAAAAGCTTTCTTT CASRGQGAKAFF
once TRBJ2-1 TRBV13 TRBD2 TGTGCCAGCAGCCCGAGGGCGACTAGCGCCTACAATGAGCAGTTCTTC CASSPRATSAYNEQFF
. TRBJ1-2 TRBV5-5 . TGTGCCAGCAGCTCCGGGACGACTTTCTATGGCTACACCTTC CASSSGTTFYGYTF
. TRBJ2-3 TRBV29-1 . TGCAGCGGCCGGACACCTAACACAGATACGCAGTATTTT CSGRTPNTDTQYF
. TRBJ1-1 TRBV6-5 . TGTGCCAGCATGGGTTTGTCAGAAAACACTGAAGCTTTCTTT CASMGLSENTEAFF
. TRBJ1-1 TRBV9 . TGTGCCAGCAGCGTAGGGACTAACACTGAAGCTTTCTTT CASSVGTNTEAFF
. TRBJ2-2 TRBV29-1 . TGCAGCGTTGAAAGGGATGGACACCCCACCGGGGAGCTGTTTTTT CSVERDGHPTGELFF
. TRBJ2-3 TRBV7-9 . TGTGCCAGCAGCCTAGGGCCAGATACGCAGTATTTT CASSLGPDTQYF
. TRBJ1-1 TRBV7-2 . TGTGCCAGCAGCGACGCCGGGACGGAGAACACTGAAGCTTTCTTT CASSDAGTENTEAFF
. TRBJ2-2 TRBV10-3 TRBD1 TGTGCCATCAGTGACGGGACAGAGACCGGGGAGCTGTTTTTT CAISDGTETGELFF
. TRBJ1-1 TRBV18 . TGTGCCAGCTCACCGGGGGTTGGCACTGAAGCTTTCTTT CASSPGVGTEAFF
. TRBJ1-1 TRBV7-3 . TGTGCCAGCAGCTCCGGTTATGCCCTCCAACAGAACACTGAAGCTTTCTTT CASSSGYALQQNTEAFF
. TRBJ1-1 TRBV9 TRBD1 TGTGCCAGCAGCGTAGTAGGGGGCAGCCTAAACACTGAAGCTTTCTTT CASSVVGGSLNTEAFF
. TRBJ2-2 TRBV12-5 . TGTGCTAGTCCAAAAGCGAGGCTGGGCACCGGGGAGCTGTTTTTT CASPKARLGTGELFF
. TRBJ1-4 TRBV2 TRBD1 TGTGCCAGCAGTGAATGGGACAGGGGTGAAAAACTGTTTTTT CASSEWDRGEKLFF
. TRBJ2-5 TRBV25-1 . TGTGCCAGCAGTGAATTGAACGGGAGACGAGAGACCCAGTACTTC CASSELNGRRETQYF
. TRBJ2-7 TRBV29-1 . TGCAGCGTGTGGCAGGATGGTGAGCAGTACTTC CSVWQDGEQYF
. TRBJ1-4 TRBV18 TRBD1 TGTGCCAGCTCATCGTACGGCGGGACAGGGGGTGAAAAACTGTTTTTT CASSSYGGTGGEKLFF
. TRBJ2-3 TRBV29-1 . TGCAGCGTTGAACGGGGGGCTAGCCCGGATACAGATACGCAGTATTTT CSVERGASPDTDTQYF